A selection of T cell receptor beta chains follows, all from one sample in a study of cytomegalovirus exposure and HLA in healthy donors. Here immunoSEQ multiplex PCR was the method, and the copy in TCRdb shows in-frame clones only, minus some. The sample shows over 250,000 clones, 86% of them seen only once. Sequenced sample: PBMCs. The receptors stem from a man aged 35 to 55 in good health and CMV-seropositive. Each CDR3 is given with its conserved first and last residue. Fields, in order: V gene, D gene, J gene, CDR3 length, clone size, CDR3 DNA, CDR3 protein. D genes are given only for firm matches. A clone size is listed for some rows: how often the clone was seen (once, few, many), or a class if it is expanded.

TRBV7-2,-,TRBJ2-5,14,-,TGTGCCAGCAGCCCCGGGGGGCTGTTAGAGACCCAGTACTTC,CASSPGGLLETQYF
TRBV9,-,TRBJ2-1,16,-,TGTGCCAGCAGCTCTAGCCCCGTTCCCACCTACAATGAGCAGTTCTTC,CASSSSPVPTYNEQFF
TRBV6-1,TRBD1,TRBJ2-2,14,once,TGTGCCAGCGAGGACAGGGTATGGACCGGGGAGCTGTTTTTT,CASEDRVWTGELFF
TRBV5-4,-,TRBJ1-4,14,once,TGTGCCAGCAGATGGGACATCGGCAATGAAAAACTGTTTTTT,CASRWDIGNEKLFF
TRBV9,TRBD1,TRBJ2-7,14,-,TGTGCCAGCAGCCCCCGGACAGGCCAGCACGAGCAGTACTTC,CASSPRTGQHEQYF
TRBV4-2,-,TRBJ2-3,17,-,TGTGCCAGCAGCCCACGAGATAGGGACTGGTCCATGGATACGCAGTATTTT,CASSPRDRDWSMDTQYF
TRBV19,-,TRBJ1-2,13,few,TGTGCCAGTACGGGCAGGGCGGGATATGGCTACACCTTC,CASTGRAGYGYTF
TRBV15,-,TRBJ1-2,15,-,TGTGCCACCAGCAGAGGATTCCAGGGCGGATATGGCTACACCTTC,CATSRGFQGGYGYTF
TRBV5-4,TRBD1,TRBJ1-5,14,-,TGTGCCACCTGGGACAGAAATAGCAATCAGCCCCAGCATTTT,CATWDRNSNQPQHF
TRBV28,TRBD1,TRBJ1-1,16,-,TGTGCCAGCAGTTTCTGGACAGGGAGGCGAAACGCTGAAGCTTTCTTT,CASSFWTGRRNAEAFF
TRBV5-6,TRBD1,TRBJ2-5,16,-,TGTGCCAGCAGCGGAAAGAAACAGGGGAGATTTTGGTCCCAGTACTTC,CASSGKKQGRFWSQYF
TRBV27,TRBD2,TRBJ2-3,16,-,TGTGCCAGCAGTTCAACTAGCGGGAGCATGACAGATACGCAGTATTTT,CASSSTSGSMTDTQYF
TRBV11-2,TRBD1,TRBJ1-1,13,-,TGTGCCAGCAGCACCGGACAGGCCACTGAAGCTTTCTTT,CASSTGQATEAFF
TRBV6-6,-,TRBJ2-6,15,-,TGTGCCAGCAGTATCACAGACTCTGGGGCCAACGTCCTGACTTTC,CASSITDSGANVLTF
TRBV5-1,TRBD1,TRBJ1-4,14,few,TGCGCCAGCAGCCCGGACAGGGGAGGTGAAAAACTGTTTTTT,CASSPDRGGEKLFF
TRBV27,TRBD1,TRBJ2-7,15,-,TGTGCCAGCAGTTGGACAGGGGCGATGGGCCGCGAGCAGTACTTC,CASSWTGAMGREQYF
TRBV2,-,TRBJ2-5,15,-,TGTGCCAGCAGTGTAGAGGCCCTACTCCAAGAGACCCAGTACTTC,CASSVEALLQETQYF
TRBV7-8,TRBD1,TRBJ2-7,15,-,TGTGCCAGCAGCGCACCCGGGACAGGGGCGTTCGAGCAGTACTTC,CASSAPGTGAFEQYF
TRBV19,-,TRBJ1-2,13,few,TGTGCCAGTAGTATAAGCCGGGGTAATGGCTACACCTTC,CASSISRGNGYTF
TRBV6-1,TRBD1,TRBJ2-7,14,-,TGTGCCAGCAGAGTGGACAGGAGACTCTACGAGCAGTACTTC,CASRVDRRLYEQYF
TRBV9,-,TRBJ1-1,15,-,TGTGCCAGCAGCGTAGGAGGGACAACGAACACTGAAGCTTTCTTT,CASSVGGTTNTEAFF
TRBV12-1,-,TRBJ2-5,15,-,TGTGCCAGCAGCTTTGTTGTAGCGTACCAAGAGACCCAGTACTTC,CASSFVVAYQETQYF
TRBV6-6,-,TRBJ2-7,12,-,TGTGCCAGCAGTAACCCGGGGTACGAGCAGTACTTC,CASSNPGYEQYF
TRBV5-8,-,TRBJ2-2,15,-,TGTGCCAGCGCCGAGGGGGGGCTCTTAACCGGGGAGCTGTTTTTT,CASAEGGLLTGELFF
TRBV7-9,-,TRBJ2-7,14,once,TGTGCCAGCAGCCCCTCAGCGGTTGTTTACGAGCAGTACTTC,CASSPSAVVYEQYF
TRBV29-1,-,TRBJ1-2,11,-,TGCAGCGTTGACGAGGGAAATGGCTACACCTTC,CSVDEGNGYTF